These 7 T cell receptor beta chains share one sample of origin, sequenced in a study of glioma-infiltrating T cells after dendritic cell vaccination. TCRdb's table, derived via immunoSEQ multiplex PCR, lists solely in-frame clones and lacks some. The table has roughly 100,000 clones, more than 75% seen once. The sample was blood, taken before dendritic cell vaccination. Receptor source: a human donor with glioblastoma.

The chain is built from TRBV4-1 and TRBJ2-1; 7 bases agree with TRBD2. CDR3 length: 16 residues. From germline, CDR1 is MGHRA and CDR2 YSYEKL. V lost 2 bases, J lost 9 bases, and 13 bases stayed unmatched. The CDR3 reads CASSQIRDYREAEQFF. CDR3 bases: TGCGCCAGCAGCCAAATAAGGGACTATAGGGAAGCTGAGCAGTTCTTC.

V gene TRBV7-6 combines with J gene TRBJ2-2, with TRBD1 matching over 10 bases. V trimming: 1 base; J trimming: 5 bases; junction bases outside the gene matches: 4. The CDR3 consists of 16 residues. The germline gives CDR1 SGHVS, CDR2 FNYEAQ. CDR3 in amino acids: CASSLEGQGWTGELFF. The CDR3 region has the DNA TGTGCCAGCAGCTTAGAGGGACAGGGGTGGACCGGGGAGCTGTTTTTT. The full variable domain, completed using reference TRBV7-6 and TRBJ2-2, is GAGVSQSPRYKVTKRGQDVALRCDPISGHVSLYWYRQALGQGPEFLTYFNYEAQQDKSGLPNDRFSAERPEGSISTLTIQRTEQRDSAMYRCASSLEGQGWTGELFFGEGSRLTVL.

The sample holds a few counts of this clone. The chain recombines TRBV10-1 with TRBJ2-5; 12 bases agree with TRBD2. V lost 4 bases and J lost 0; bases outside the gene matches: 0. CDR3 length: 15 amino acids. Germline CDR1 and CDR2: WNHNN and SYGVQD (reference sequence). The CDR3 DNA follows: TGCGCCAGCAGTGGGACTAGCGGGGACCAAGAGACCCAGTACTTC. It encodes CASSGTSGDQETQYF.

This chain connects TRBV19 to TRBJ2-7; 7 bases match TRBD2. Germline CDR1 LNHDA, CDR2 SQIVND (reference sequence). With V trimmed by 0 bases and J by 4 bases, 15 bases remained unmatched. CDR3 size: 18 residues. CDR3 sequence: CASSIEGRLASTQYEQYF. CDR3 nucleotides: TGTGCCAGTAGTATAGAGGGGAGACTAGCCTCCACGCAATACGAGCAGTACTTC.

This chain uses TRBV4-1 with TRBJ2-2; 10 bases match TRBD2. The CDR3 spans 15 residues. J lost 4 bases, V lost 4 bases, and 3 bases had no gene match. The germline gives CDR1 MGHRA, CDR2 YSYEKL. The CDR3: CASSPLAGGTGELFF. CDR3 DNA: TGCGCCAGCAGCCCCTTAGCGGGGGGCACCGGGGAGCTGTTTTTT.

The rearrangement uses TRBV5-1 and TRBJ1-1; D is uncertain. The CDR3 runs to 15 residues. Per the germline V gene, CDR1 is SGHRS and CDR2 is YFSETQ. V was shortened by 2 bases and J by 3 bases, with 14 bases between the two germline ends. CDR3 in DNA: TGCGCCAGCAGCTTAAGTGGGAGGCTTTACACTGAAGCTTTCTTT. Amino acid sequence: CASSLSGRLYTEAFF.

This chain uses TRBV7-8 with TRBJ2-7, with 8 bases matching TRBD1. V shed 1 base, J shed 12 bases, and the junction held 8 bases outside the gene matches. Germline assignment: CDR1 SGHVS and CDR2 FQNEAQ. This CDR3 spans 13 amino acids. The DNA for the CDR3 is TGTGCCAGCAGCTTAGGAGGCGGGACAGGCGGGTACTTC. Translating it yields CASSLGGGTGGYF.